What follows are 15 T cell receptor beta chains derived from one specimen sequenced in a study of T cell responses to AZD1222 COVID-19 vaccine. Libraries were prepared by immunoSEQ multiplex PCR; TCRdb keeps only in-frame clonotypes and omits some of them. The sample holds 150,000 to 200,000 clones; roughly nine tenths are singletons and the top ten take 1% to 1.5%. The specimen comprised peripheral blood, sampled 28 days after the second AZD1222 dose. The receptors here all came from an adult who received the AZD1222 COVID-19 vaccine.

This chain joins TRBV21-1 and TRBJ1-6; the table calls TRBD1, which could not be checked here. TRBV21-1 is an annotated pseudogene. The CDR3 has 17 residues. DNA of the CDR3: TGTGCCAGCAGCAAATGTTCTTTTGCCAGGGATAATTCACCCCTCCACTTT. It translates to CASSKCSFARDNSPLHF.

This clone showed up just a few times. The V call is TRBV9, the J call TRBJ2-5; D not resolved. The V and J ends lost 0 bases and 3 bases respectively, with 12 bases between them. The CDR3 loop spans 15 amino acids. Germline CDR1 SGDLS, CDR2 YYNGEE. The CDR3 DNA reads TGTGCCAGCAGCGTAGACGGCGACCGAGAAGAGACCCAGTACTTC. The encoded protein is CASSVDGDREETQYF.

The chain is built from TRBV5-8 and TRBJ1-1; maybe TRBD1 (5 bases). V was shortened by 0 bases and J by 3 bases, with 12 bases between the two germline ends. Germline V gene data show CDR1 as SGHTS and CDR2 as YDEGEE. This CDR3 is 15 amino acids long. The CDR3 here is CASSLAAGFYTEAFF. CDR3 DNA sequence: TGTGCCAGCAGCTTGGCCGCAGGGTTCTACACTGAAGCTTTCTTT. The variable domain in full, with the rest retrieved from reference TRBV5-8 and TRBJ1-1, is EAGVTQSPTHLIKTRGQQATLRCSPISGHTSVYWYQQALGLGLQFLLWYDEGEERNRGNFPPRFSGRQFPNYSSELNVNALELEDSALYLCASSLAAGFYTEAFFGQGTRLTVV.

CDR3 in amino acids: CASSPETGISPEAFF. In nucleotides, the CDR3 is TGTGCCAGCAGCCCAGAAACAGGAATCAGCCCTGAAGCTTTCTTT. The chain carries TRBV13 and TRBJ1-1; tentatively, D is TRBD1 (5 bases). V lost 5 bases and J lost 6, with 19 bases in between. Germline CDR1 and CDR2: PRHDT and FYEKMQ (reference sequence). The CDR3 has 15 residues.

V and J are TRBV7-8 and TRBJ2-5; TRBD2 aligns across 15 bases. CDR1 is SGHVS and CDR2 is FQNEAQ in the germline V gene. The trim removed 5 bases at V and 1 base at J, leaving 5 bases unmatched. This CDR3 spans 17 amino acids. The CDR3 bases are TGTGCCAGCAGCCATGGACTAGCGGGAGGGCTCCAAGAGACCCAGTACTTC. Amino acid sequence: CASSHGLAGGLQETQYF.

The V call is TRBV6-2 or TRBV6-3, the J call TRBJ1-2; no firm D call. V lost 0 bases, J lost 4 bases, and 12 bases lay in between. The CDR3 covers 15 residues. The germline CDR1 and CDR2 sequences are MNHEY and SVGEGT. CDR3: CASSYSSGEGYGYTF. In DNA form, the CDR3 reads TGTGCCAGCAGTTACTCGTCGGGTGAGGGCTATGGCTACACCTTC.

The CDR3 region is CSVERDGLTEAFF. CDR3 DNA sequence: TGCAGCGTTGAGCGGGACGGTCTCACTGAAGCTTTCTTT. The chain joins TRBV29-1 to TRBJ1-1; perhaps TRBD1 as D (5 bases). V was cut by 3 bases and J by 4 bases, with 12 bases left in between. CDR3 length: 13 residues. CDR1 is SQVTM and CDR2 is ANQGSEA in the germline V gene.

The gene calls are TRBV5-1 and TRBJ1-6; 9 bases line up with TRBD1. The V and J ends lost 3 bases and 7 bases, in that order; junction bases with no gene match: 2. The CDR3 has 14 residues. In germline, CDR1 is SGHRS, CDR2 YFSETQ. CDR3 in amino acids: CASSSTGGNSPLHF. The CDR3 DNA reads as TGCGCCAGCAGCTCGACAGGGGGAAATTCACCCCTCCACTTT.

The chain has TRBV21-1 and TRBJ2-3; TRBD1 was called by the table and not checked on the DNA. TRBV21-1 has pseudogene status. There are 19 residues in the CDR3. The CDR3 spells CASSKALGTGAQRTDTQYF. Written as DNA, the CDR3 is TGTGCCAGCAGCAAAGCGCTAGGGACAGGGGCTCAAAGAACAGATACGCAGTATTTT.

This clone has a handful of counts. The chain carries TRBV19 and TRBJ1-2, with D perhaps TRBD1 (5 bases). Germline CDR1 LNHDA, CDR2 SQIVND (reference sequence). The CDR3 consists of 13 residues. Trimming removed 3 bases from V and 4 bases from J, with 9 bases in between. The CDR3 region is CASSIGGSYGYTF. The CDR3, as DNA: TGTGCCAGTAGTATTGGGGGAAGCTATGGCTACACCTTC.

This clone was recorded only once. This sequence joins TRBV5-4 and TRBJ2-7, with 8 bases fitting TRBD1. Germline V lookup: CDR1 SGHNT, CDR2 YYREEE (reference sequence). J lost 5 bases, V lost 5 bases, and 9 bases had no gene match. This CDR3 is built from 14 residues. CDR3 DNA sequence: TGTGCCAGCAGACCTTGGACAGGGAACGACGAGCAGTACTTC. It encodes CASRPWTGNDEQYF.

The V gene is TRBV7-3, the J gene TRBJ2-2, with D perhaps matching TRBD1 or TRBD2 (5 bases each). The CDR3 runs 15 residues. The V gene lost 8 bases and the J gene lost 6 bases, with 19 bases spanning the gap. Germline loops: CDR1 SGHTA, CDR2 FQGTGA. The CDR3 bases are TGTGCCAGCCGAATGGCAGGGAGTAACGCCGGGGAGCTGTTTTTT. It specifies CASRMAGSNAGELFF.

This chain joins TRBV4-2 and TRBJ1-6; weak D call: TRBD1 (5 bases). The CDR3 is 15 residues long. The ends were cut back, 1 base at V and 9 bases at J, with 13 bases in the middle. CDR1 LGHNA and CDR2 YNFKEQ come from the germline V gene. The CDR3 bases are TGTGCCAGCAGCCAAGTTAGCGTGGGGGGTTCACCCCTCCACTTT. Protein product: CASSQVSVGGSPLHF.

This chain's CDR3 is CASSHSSGGAGYTF. CDR3 nucleotide sequence: TGTGCCAGCAGCCACAGTTCAGGGGGCGCTGGCTACACCTTC. This chain joins TRBV14 and TRBJ1-2; TRBD1 aligns across 8 bases. Trimming took 3 bases from V and 7 from J; bases not matched to a gene: 7. Per germline, CDR1 SGHDN and CDR2 FVKESK. CDR3 length: 14 amino acids.

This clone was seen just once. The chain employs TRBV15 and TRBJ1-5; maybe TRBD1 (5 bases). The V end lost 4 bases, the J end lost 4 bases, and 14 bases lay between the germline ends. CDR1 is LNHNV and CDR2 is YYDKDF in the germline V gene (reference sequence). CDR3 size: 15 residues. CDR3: CATSKITGPNQPQHF. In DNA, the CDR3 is TGTGCCACCAGCAAAATTACAGGTCCTAATCAGCCCCAGCATTTT.